This T cell receptor (beta chain) was sequenced for a study of cytomegalovirus exposure and HLA in healthy donors. Turning to the study itself: Unique TCR beta sequences numbering some 120 million came from about 179 million T cells in an earlier analysis. Broader study findings: Fewer N-insertions (relative to the 666-donor mean) were reportedly seen in an Asian-associated ancestry cluster in a later analysis.

With respect to this clone: As yet, its antigen is unknown.

The PCR used 60 Vbeta and 13 Jbeta primers. TCRdb's table, derived via immunoSEQ multiplex PCR, lists solely in-frame clones and lacks some. Of 130,000 or so clones listed, around 86% are singletons. V lost 4 bases to trimming and J lost 4 bases; unmatched junction nucleotides: 7. From germline, CDR1 is SGHRS and CDR2 YFSETQ. The CDR3 totals 15 residues. The sample consisted of PBMCs. The origin of this receptor is a woman between 45 and 60 years old in good health and CMV-seropositive. The chain joins TRBV5-1 to TRBJ2-1, with TRBD1 identical over 8 bases. CDR3 in amino acids: CASSPGTGQYNEQFF. The CDR3 DNA follows: TGCGCCAGCAGCCCGGGGACAGGACAATACAATGAGCAGTTCTTC.